The present T cell receptor (beta chain) was sequenced within a study of PD-L1 blockade in urothelial cancer. Study overall: Patients previously received 0 to 3 chemotherapy regimens. Blood was evaluated 3 weeks (second dose) and 6 weeks after therapy began.

Comment on this clone: Mismatch with germline at one junction end may stem from a read error.

The time point was: pretreatment peripheral blood. Pretreatment and on-treatment samples were taken, numbering 1 to 8 per patient. The protocol was immunoSEQ multiplex PCR, while the TCRdb copy is restricted to in-frame clones and leaves out a portion. The table has over 75,000 clones, more than 80% seen once. The sequence came from an elderly woman with urothelial cancer. Sequencing used PBMCs, obtained around atezolizumab (anti-PD-L1) treatment.

The CDR3 DNA sequence: TGTGCCAGAAGCCTACCCAACGGCGAGGTCCGAGACCCGGGGTTT. Its translation is CARSLPNGEVRDPGF. The chain links TRBV5-3 to TRBJ1-1; no clear D. TRBV5-3 carries the ORF label, with uncertain function. This CDR3 is 15 amino acids long.